A selection of T cell receptor beta chains follows, all from one sample in a study of cytomegalovirus exposure and HLA in healthy donors. The assay was immunoSEQ multiplex PCR, and TCRdb's table has in-frame clones only and misses some. The sample consists of a few hundred thousand clones, about 80% of them appearing once. Sequencing used PBMCs. These receptor sequences come from a girl aged 5-17 years in good health and CMV-seronegative. The CDR3 runs from the conserved cysteine through the conserved F or W. Fields, in order: CDR3 protein, CDR3 DNA, clone size, D gene, V gene, J gene. A D gene is named only where the DNA matches it firmly. The size field is filled for only some rows; it gives once, few, many or a size class.

CASSQGQSSDEQYF,TGCGCCAGCAGCCAAGGACAGAGCAGTGACGAGCAGTACTTC,.,.,TRBV4-1,TRBJ2-7
CASSQDNGFGNQPQHF,TGCGCCAGCAGCCAAGATAACGGTTTCGGCAATCAGCCCCAGCATTTT,.,.,TRBV4-3,TRBJ1-5
CASSSRGETEAFF,TGTGCCAGCAGCTCCCGTGGAGAGACCGAAGCTTTCTTT,.,.,TRBV9,TRBJ1-1
CASSFTGGAQPQHF,TGTGCCAGCAGTTTCACCGGGGGGGCCCAGCCCCAGCATTTT,once,.,TRBV28,TRBJ1-5
CASSLAPSTRSETQYF,TGTGCCAGCAGCTTAGCCCCCTCGACTAGGTCGGAGACCCAGTACTTC,.,.,TRBV7-6,TRBJ2-5
CASSSTGAGRTNEQFF,TGTGCCAGCAGTTCTACAGGGGCCGGACGAACAAATGAGCAGTTCTTC,.,TRBD1,TRBV28,TRBJ2-1
CASPSGTFPYEQYF,TGTGCCAGCCCATCCGGGACATTCCCCTACGAGCAGTACTTC,.,.,TRBV28,TRBJ2-7
CAEWTEHNEQFF,TGTGCCGAATGGACAGAGCACAATGAGCAGTTCTTC,.,.,TRBV6-4,TRBJ2-1
CASGAPGDYGYTF,TGTGCCAGCGGTGCCCCGGGTGACTATGGCTACACCTTC,.,.,TRBV28,TRBJ1-2
CASSSGQGPTNEKLFF,TGCGCCAGCAGCTCAGGACAGGGGCCGACTAATGAAAAACTGTTTTTT,few,TRBD1,TRBV4-1,TRBJ1-4
CASSSHYGYTF,TGTGCCAGCTCGTCCCACTATGGCTACACCTTC,.,.,TRBV28,TRBJ1-2
CASSVNPGEGDYYGYTF,TGTGCCAGCAGTGTAAACCCGGGGGAGGGGGACTACTATGGCTACACCTTC,.,.,TRBV2,TRBJ1-2
CASSLQGALDEQYF,TGCGCCAGCAGCCTACAGGGGGCCCTCGACGAGCAGTACTTC,.,TRBD1,TRBV4-1,TRBJ2-7
CASSYYRGSGYTF,TGTGCCAGCAGTTACTACAGGGGAAGCGGCTACACCTTC,once,TRBD1,TRBV6-5,TRBJ1-2
CASRKTSRSTDTQYF,TGTGCCAGCAGGAAGACTAGCCGGAGCACAGATACGCAGTATTTT,.,TRBD2,TRBV28,TRBJ2-3
CASRLTSHNEQFF,TGTGCCAGCAGACTCACTAGTCACAATGAGCAGTTCTTC,.,.,TRBV6-5,TRBJ2-1
CASSQDQGDTQYF,TGCGCCAGCAGCCAAGATCAGGGAGATACGCAGTATTTT,.,.,TRBV4-3,TRBJ2-3
CASSSQGMGYTF,TGTGCCAGCAGTTCCCAGGGGATGGGCTACACCTTC,.,.,TRBV28,TRBJ1-2
CASSGTGAYNEQFF,TGTGCCAGCAGCGGGACAGGGGCCTACAATGAGCAGTTCTTC,.,TRBD1,TRBV28,TRBJ2-1
CASSSYRQARYGYTF,TGTGCCAGCAGCTCATACCGGCAGGCCCGCTATGGCTACACCTTC,.,.,TRBV11-2,TRBJ1-2
CASSSEATGGEKLFF,TGTGCCAGCAGTTCAGAGGCAACAGGGGGAGAAAAACTGTTTTTT,.,TRBD1,TRBV28,TRBJ1-4
CASSPGTGGPQPQHF,TGTGCCAGCAGTCCCGGGACAGGGGGCCCCCAGCCCCAGCATTTT,.,TRBD1,TRBV6-1,TRBJ1-5